This passage covers 24 T cell receptor beta chains from one sample sequenced in a study of shared clonotypes between healthy human individuals (dated by TCRdb to about 2020). The receptor library was made with the immunoSEQ multiplex PCR assay. The table comes from immuneACCESS by way of TCRdb, which keeps in-frame sequences with V and J called. Part of the clones is missing from these tables; in studies checked, under half for an unresolved V gene and the rest for unknown reasons. The sample includes under 1,100,000 clones, with around 78% observed a single time. The ten largest make up 0.55% to 0.7% of the sample. Sequencing was carried out using memory CD4+ T cells from PBMCs. This specimen's cell subset or site label, interpreted: CD45RA-negative fraction. All receptors derive from a man between 18 and 35 years old in good health. Some clones in this sample may be carry-over from other donors' samples.

To note about this clone: This may arise from a read error, as a much more abundant clone is one base away. Other DNA sequences in this specimen translate into the identical CDR3. The chain uses TRBV6-6 and TRBJ2-3, with D tentatively TRBD2 (5 bases). Germline V gene lookup returns CDR1 MNHNY and CDR2 SVGAGI (reference sequence). The CDR3 contains 13 residues. Trimming cost V 6 bases and J 0 bases, with 7 bases left between them. The CDR3 is CASSRDSTDTQYF. The CDR3 DNA sequence: TGTGCCAGCAGCCGGGATAGCACAGATACGCAGTATTTT.

The V call is TRBV19, the J call TRBJ2-1; TRBD1 or TRBD2 may be the D gene (5 bases each). The CDR3 is 13 amino acids. Trimming removed 3 bases from V and 4 bases from J, with 7 bases in between. The germline gives CDR1 LNHDA, CDR2 SQIVND (reference sequence). The CDR3 is CASSIGGYNEQFF. CDR3 DNA: TGTGCCAGTAGTATTGGGGGATACAATGAGCAGTTCTTC.

The sample holds a few counts of this clone. V and J are TRBV30 and TRBJ2-2; 8 nucleotides match TRBD1. V lost 3 bases to trimming and J lost 6 bases; unmatched junction nucleotides: 3. Looked up from germline, CDR1 is GTSNPN and CDR2 is SVGIG (reference sequence). The CDR3 consists of 13 residues. This chain's CDR3 is CAWRRTGSGELFF. CDR3 sequence (DNA): TGTGCCTGGAGGAGGACAGGGTCCGGGGAGCTGTTTTTT.

The J gene is TRBJ1-5, the V gene TRBV27; no clear D gene. This CDR3 has 13 residues. V shed 6 bases and J shed 3 bases, with 9 bases lying between them. The germline CDR1 and CDR2 sequences are MNHEY and SMNVEV (reference sequence). The CDR3 sequence is CASRRQYNQPQHF. The CDR3 bases are TGTGCCAGCAGAAGGCAGTACAATCAGCCCCAGCATTTT.

This chain links TRBV5-1 with TRBJ2-7, with TRBD1 matching over 7 bases. CDR3 length equals 12 residues. In germline, CDR1 is SGHRS, CDR2 YFSETQ. Trimming cost V 5 bases and J 2 bases; bases outside gene matches: 1. CDR3 amino acids: CASRGQAYEQYF. The CDR3 DNA sequence: TGCGCCAGCAGAGGACAGGCCTACGAGCAGTACTTC.

The chain joins TRBV30 to TRBJ1-5, with D perhaps matching TRBD1 (6 bases). V was clipped by 3 bases and J by 5 bases, with 11 bases between them. Germline V lookup: CDR1 GTSNPN, CDR2 SVGIG (reference sequence). CDR3 length: 13 residues. The DNA of the CDR3 is TGTGCCTGGAGCGAGGGGGGAGATCAGCCCCAGCATTTT. This gives the protein CAWSEGGDQPQHF.

This clone turned up a few times. The gene calls are TRBV7-8 and TRBJ1-2; 8 bases map to TRBD1. This CDR3 spans 13 amino acids. V shed 5 bases, J shed 4 bases, and the junction held 3 bases outside the gene matches. Germline values: CDR1 SGHVS, CDR2 FQNEAQ. CDR3 in DNA: TGTGCCAGCAGCCCAGGGGGCTCCTATGGCTACACCTTC. This gives the protein CASSPGGSYGYTF.

This clone has a handful of counts. This chain uses TRBV11-1 with TRBJ2-1, with TRBD2 matching 10 bases. Germline V gene sequence: CDR1 SGHAT, CDR2 FQDESV (reference sequence). Germline trimming cut 2 bases from V and 6 bases from J; bases unmatched to any gene: 4. The CDR3 has 15 residues. CDR3 coding DNA: TGTGCCAGCAGCTTACCGGGACTAGCGAGCAATGAGCAGTTCTTC. Translated: CASSLPGLASNEQFF.

The rearrangement uses TRBV25-1 and TRBJ1-2; D unresolved. V dropped 3 bases and J dropped 3 bases, with 14 bases sitting between them. Germline V gene lookup returns CDR1 MGHDK and CDR2 SYGVNS. This CDR3 has 15 residues. DNA for the CDR3: TGTGCCAGCAGTGACCTGGCGGGCGCGCACTATGGCTACACCTTC. Amino acid sequence: CASSDLAGAHYGYTF.

The chain uses TRBV5-1 and TRBJ1-4, with D perhaps matching TRBD1 (5 bases). CDR1 SGHRS and CDR2 YFSETQ come from the germline V gene. The CDR3 has 14 residues. The ends were cut back, 1 base at V and 5 bases at J, with 9 bases in the middle. The CDR3 reads CASSLRSGNEKLFF. CDR3 DNA sequence: TGCGCCAGCAGCTTGCGGTCAGGGAATGAAAAACTGTTTTTT.

There are a few counts of this clone. V is TRBV19 and J is TRBJ1-2; D unclear. The V gene lost 8 bases and the J gene lost 4 bases, with 8 bases spanning the gap. The CDR3 is made up of 11 amino acids. The germline CDR1 and CDR2 sequences are LNHDA and SQIVND (reference sequence). This CDR3 reads CASETTYGYTF. DNA for the CDR3: TGTGCCAGTGAAACTACCTATGGCTACACCTTC.

The chain uses TRBV6-5 and TRBJ1-1; D gene ambiguous. The CDR3 runs 13 residues. The V and J ends lost 4 bases and 1 base respectively, with 7 bases between them. Germline V gene sequence: CDR1 MNHEY, CDR2 SVGAGI. For the CDR3, the DNA is TGTGCCAGCAGTTTTCCCGGGAACACTGAAGCTTTCTTT. Residues: CASSFPGNTEAFF.

The chain uses TRBV28 and TRBJ2-5; D is uncertain. The end of the DNA fits TRBJ2-7 better, so the J call may be wrong. This CDR3 contains 13 residues. Germline V gives CDR1 MDHEN, CDR2 SYDVKM. The CDR3 spells CASSPPNNYEQYF. The CDR3 DNA follows: TGTGCCAGCAGTCCTCCGAATAACTACGAGCAGTACTTC.

J is TRBJ2-7 and V is TRBV28; 11 bases align to TRBD2. In germline, CDR1 is MDHEN, CDR2 SYDVKM. V dropped 3 bases and J dropped 6; count of bases not matched to a gene: 4. The length of the CDR3 is 14 residues. CDR3 sequence: CASSLTSGTPEQYF. The DNA of the CDR3 is TGTGCCAGCAGTTTGACTAGCGGGACACCCGAGCAGTACTTC.

The rearrangement joins TRBV28 to TRBJ1-4, with TRBD1 matching over 10 bases. V trimming: 10 bases; J trimming: 8 bases; junction bases outside the gene matches: 4. Per the germline V gene, CDR1 is MDHEN and CDR2 is SYDVKM. The CDR3 length is 12 residues. CDR3 sequence: CATGQGGEKLFF. CDR3 DNA: TGTGCCACCGGACAGGGGGGCGAAAAACTGTTTTTT.

The V and J genes are TRBV25-1 and TRBJ1-2, with D uncertain. CDR3 size: 13 residues. Trimming cost V 3 bases and J 8 bases, with 13 bases left between them. Germline-derived CDR1 and CDR2 are MGHDK and SYGVNS. The CDR3 DNA sequence: TGTGCCAGCAGTGATCGGACGCGGCAAGGCTACACCTTC. As protein: CASSDRTRQGYTF.

The gene calls are TRBV7-9 and TRBJ2-6; no firm D call. The germline V gene encodes CDR1 SEHNR and CDR2 FQNEAQ (reference sequence). V gave up 1 base and J gave up 2 bases, with 3 bases separating them. The CDR3 consists of 14 residues. CDR3: CASSLGTGANVLTF. The CDR3 nucleotides are TGTGCCAGCAGCTTAGGAACTGGGGCCAACGTCCTGACTTTC.

The chain recombines TRBV5-1 with TRBJ2-7; 7 bases are shared with TRBD1. J gave up 2 bases and V 6 bases, and 5 bases lay outside the gene matches. CDR1 and CDR2 from the germline V gene are SGHRS and YFSETQ. The CDR3 runs to 13 residues. The CDR3 here is CASKTGDAYEQYF. CDR3 in DNA: TGCGCCAGCAAAACAGGGGACGCCTACGAGCAGTACTTC.

The V call is TRBV7-9, the J call TRBJ1-4; D not certain. This CDR3 has 16 amino acids. Germline CDR1 and CDR2: SEHNR and FQNEAQ (reference sequence). V was clipped by 3 bases and J by 5 bases, with 16 bases between them. The DNA of the CDR3 is TGTGCCAGCAGCTTTCCCCCTGGCCTTCCCAATGAAAAACTGTTTTTT. It yields the protein CASSFPPGLPNEKLFF.

The chain uses TRBV14 and TRBJ2-2; D is unclear. The CDR3 totals 15 residues. Per germline, CDR1 SGHDN and CDR2 FVKESK. The V end was cut by 1 base, the J end by 4 bases, with 10 bases between. The CDR3 is CASSQGQVLTGELFF. DNA for the CDR3: TGTGCCAGCAGCCAAGGGCAGGTACTCACCGGGGAGCTGTTTTTT.

This chain's CDR3 is CASSGSGTSGSIADTQYF. In DNA form, the CDR3 reads TGCGCCAGCAGTGGGTCGGGGACTAGCGGGAGTATAGCAGATACGCAGTATTTT. This chain joins TRBV10-1 and TRBJ2-3; 14 bases are a match to TRBD2. After removal of 4 bases from V and 4 bases from J, the junction contained 10 bases not matched to a gene. Germline assignment: CDR1 WNHNN and CDR2 SYGVQD (reference sequence). The CDR3 sequence is 18 residues long.

V gene TRBV29-1 combines with J gene TRBJ2-1; TRBD2 matches at 12 bases. The CDR3 runs 18 residues. Germline CDR1 is SQVTM and CDR2 is ANQGSEA. The V gene end was trimmed by 2 bases and the J gene end by 7 bases; junction bases not matched to a gene: 15. The CDR3 reads CSVETQTSLAGGWNEQFF. CDR3 nucleotide sequence: TGCAGCGTTGAAACCCAAACTTCACTAGCGGGAGGATGGAATGAGCAGTTCTTC.

This sequence joins TRBV27 and TRBJ1-2; weak D call: TRBD1 (5 bases). The CDR3 is made up of 13 amino acids. In germline, CDR1 is MNHEY, CDR2 SMNVEV (reference sequence). V lost 4 bases to trimming and J lost 5 bases, with 11 bases between them. In nucleotides, the CDR3 is TGTGCCAGCAGTTCGTCAGGGATTTATGGCTACACCTTC. Encoded protein: CASSSSGIYGYTF.

The chain joins TRBV7-2 to TRBJ2-3, with D maybe TRBD2 (6 bases). The CDR3 runs 16 residues. Germline V CDR1 and CDR2: SGHTA, FQGNSA. V was cut by 1 base and J by 2 bases, with 13 bases left in between. DNA of the CDR3: TGTGCCAGCAGCTTAGGCGGTGGAGGGTACACAGATACGCAGTATTTT. Its translation is CASSLGGGGYTDTQYF.